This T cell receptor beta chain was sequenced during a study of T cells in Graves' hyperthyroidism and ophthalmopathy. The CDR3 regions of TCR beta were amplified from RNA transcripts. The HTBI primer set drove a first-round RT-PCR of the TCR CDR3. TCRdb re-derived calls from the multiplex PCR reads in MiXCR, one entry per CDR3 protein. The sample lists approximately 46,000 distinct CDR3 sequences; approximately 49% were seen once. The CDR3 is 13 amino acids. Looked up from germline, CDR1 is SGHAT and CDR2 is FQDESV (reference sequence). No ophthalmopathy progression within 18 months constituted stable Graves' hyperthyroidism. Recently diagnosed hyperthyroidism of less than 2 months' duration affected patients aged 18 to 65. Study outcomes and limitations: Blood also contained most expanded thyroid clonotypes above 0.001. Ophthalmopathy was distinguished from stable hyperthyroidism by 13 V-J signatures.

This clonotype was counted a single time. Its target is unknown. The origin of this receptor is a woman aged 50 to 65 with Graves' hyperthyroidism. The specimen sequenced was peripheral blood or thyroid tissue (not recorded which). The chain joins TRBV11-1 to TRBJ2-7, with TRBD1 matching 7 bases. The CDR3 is CARRTGATIEQYF. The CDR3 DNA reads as TGTGCTAGAAGGACAGGTGCCACGATCGAGCAGTACTTC.